This TCR beta chain is drawn from a study of Graves' ophthalmopathy and Graves' hyperthyroidism. Broader study findings: Most thyroid clonotypes expanded beyond 0.001 frequency were also found in blood.

The TCR beta CDR3 regions underwent amplification from RNA transcripts. The first round was an RT-PCR with HTBI primers, and the second round was a multiplex PCR. Each CDR3 protein gets one entry after TCRdb re-called the multiplex PCR reads with MiXCR. The sample yields 620,000 or so distinct CDR3 sequences, about a fifth seen once. The table lists this clonotype with a few counts. What it binds is not known. The sample was peripheral blood. The clonotype originates from a woman in her late teens or twenties with stable Graves' hyperthyroidism. Some clones in this sample may be carry-over from other donors' samples.

This chain's CDR3 is CASSYGPPKNIQYF. The CDR3 bases are TGTGCCAGCAGTTATGGTCCTCCGAAAAACATTCAGTACTTC. The chain combines TRBV6-2 or TRBV6-3 with TRBJ2-4; D call uncertain. Trimming took off 3 bases at V and 4 bases at J, with 10 bases between the two ends. Germline-derived CDR1 and CDR2 are MNHEY and SVGEGT. This CDR3 comprises 14 residues.